This T cell receptor beta chain was documented in a study of sequential checkpoint blockade in melanoma. Assay used: immunoSEQ multiplex PCR; TCRdb lists only in-frame clones, some missing. The table lists more than 15,000 clones, about 80% of them singletons. The treatment: randomized to nivolumab then ipilimumab (arm A) or the reverse (arm B). CDR1 is LNHDA, CDR2 SQIVND, per germline (reference sequence). Trimming left V 6 bases short and J 7 bases short, with 24 bases between. The CDR3 is 16 residues long. The gene calls are TRBV19 and TRBJ1-1; D possibly corresponds to TRBD1 (5 bases). This specimen consisted of CD8+ T cells sorted from blood (inferred from file names), obtained from a patient given nivolumab and ipilimumab in sequence. This clonotype was obtained from a human donor with melanoma. Here the CDR3 reads CASSSMEGRLGVEAFF. As DNA, the CDR3 is TGTGCCAGTAGCTCAATGGAGGGCAGGCTGGGGGTTGAAGCTTTCTTT.